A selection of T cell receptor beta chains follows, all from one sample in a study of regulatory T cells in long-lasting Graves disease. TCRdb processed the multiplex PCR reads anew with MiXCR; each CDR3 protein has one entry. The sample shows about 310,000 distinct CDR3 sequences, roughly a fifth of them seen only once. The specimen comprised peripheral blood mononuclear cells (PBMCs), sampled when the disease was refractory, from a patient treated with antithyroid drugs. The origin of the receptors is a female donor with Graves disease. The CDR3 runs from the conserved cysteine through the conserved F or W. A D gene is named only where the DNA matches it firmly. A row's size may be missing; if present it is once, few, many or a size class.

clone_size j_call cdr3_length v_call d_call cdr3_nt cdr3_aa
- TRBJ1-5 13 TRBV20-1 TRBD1 TGCAGTGCGCCTCAGGGGGCAGGCCAGCCCCAGCATTTT CSAPQGAGQPQHF
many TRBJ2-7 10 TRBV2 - TGTGCCAGCAGTGGGGTCCTTCAGTACTTC CASSGVLQYF
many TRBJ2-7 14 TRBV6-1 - TGTGCCAGTCTACGCGGGGAACTCGGGGACGAGCAGTACTTC CASLRGELGDEQYF
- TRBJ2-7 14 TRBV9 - TGTGCCAGCAGCGTGGGGGGACCTACCTACGAGCAGTACTTC CASSVGGPTYEQYF
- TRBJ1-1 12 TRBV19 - TGTGCCAGTAGCATGGGGGGCCCTGAAGCTTTCTTT CASSMGGPEAFF
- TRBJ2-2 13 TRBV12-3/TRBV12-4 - TGTGTCAGCAGCGGACCGAACACCGGGGAGCTGTTTTTT CVSSGPNTGELFF
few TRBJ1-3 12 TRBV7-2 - TGTGCCACTTCGCCCCCGGGAAACACCATATATTTT CATSPPGNTIYF
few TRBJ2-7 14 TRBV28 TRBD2 TGTGCCAGCAGTTTGGGGGGGGGATTAGACGAGCAGTACTTC CASSLGGGLDEQYF
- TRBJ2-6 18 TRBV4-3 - TGCGCCAGCAGCCAAGGGGGAGAATCCCCTTTTGGGGCCAACGTCCTGACTTTC CASSQGGESPFGANVLTF
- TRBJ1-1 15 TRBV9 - TGTGCCAGCAGCGTAGGTGGGGGTTCGGGCACTGAAGCTTTCTTT CASSVGGGSGTEAFF
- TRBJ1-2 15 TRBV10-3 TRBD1 TGTGCCATCGGGGAACAGGGGGTAGCTAACTATGGCTACACCTTC CAIGEQGVANYGYTF
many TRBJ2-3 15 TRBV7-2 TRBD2 TGTGCCAGCAGCTTAGGGCTAGCGGGAGGGTTGGCGCAGTATTTT CASSLGLAGGLAQYF
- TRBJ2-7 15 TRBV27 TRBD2 TGTGCCAGCAGTCCTAGCGGGAGCCCGTCCCTCGGTGCGTACTTC CASSPSGSPSLGAYF
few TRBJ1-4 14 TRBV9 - TGTGCCAGCAGCGTGGACGGACGGGGTGAAAAACTGTTTTTT CASSVDGRGEKLFF
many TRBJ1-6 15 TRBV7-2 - TGTGCCAGCAGCTACAAAACAGGGTCGGGATCACCCCTCCACTTT CASSYKTGSGSPLHF
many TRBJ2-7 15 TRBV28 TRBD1 TGTGCCAGCAGTTTACGAGGGACAGGGGGTCTCGAGCAGTACTTC CASSLRGTGGLEQYF
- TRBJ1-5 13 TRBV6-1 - TGTGCCAGCAACACTCGGGGGCGACAGCCCCAGCATTTT CASNTRGRQPQHF
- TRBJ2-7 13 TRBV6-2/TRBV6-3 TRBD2 TGTGCTGCCGGGCGCGGGAGTTACTACGAGCAGTACTTC CAAGRGSYYEQYF
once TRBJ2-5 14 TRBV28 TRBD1 TGTGCCAGCAGGACCGACAGGGGTCAAGAGACCCAGTACTTC CASRTDRGQETQYF
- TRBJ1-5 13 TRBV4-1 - TGCGCCAGCAGCCAGAATGGCAATCAGCCCCAGCATTTT CASSQNGNQPQHF